Presented here are 18 T cell receptor beta chains from one specimen sequenced in a study of blood T cell repertoires in COVID-19 (dated by TCRdb to 2020 to 2022). Library prep was done by the immunoSEQ multiplex PCR assay. Entries here come from immuneACCESS through TCRdb and include only in-frame sequences with V and J called. Some clones fail to appear in such tables; in the studies checked, an unresolved V gene covers under half of the shortfall, and the cause of the remainder is unknown. The sample table holds 100,000 to 150,000 clones, of which around 83% were seen once. Roughly 10% of the sample comes from the top ten. Sequences were obtained from peripheral blood. These receptors were obtained from a man aged 35-49 years with active or convalescent COVID-19.

V usage is TRBV5-1 and J usage is TRBJ1-1; TRBD1 matches 9 bases. The V gene's germline CDR1 is SGHRS and CDR2 YFSETQ. The CDR3 runs 13 residues. Trimming removed 6 bases from V and 4 bases from J; junction bases left unmatched: 4. The CDR3 DNA follows: TGCGCCAGCACCCTACAGGGGGCCACTGAAGCTTTCTTT. Amino acids: CASTLQGATEAFF. The full variable domain, rest sourced from reference TRBV5-1 and TRBJ1-1, is KAGVTQTPRYLIKTRGQQVTLSCSPISGHRSVSWYQQTPGQGLQFLFEYFSETQRNKGNFPGRFSGRQFSNSRSEMNVSTLELGDSALYLCASTLQGATEAFFGQGTRLTVV.

For the CDR3, the DNA is TGTGCCAGCAGTTATGGGGGCAGGGGGCTTACTTTCTTT. Translating it yields CASSYGGRGLTFF. The chain employs TRBV6-5 and TRBJ1-1, with 8 bases matching TRBD1. Trimming removed 3 bases from V and 12 bases from J; junction bases left unmatched: 9. There are 13 residues in the CDR3. Per germline, CDR1 MNHEY and CDR2 SVGAGI.

This clone was seen a single time. The chain employs TRBV10-2 and TRBJ2-7; D is undetermined. Germline V gene data show CDR1 as WSHSY and CDR2 as SAAADI. The CDR3 has 12 residues. The V gene lost 3 bases and the J gene lost 5 bases, with 8 bases spanning the gap. DNA of the CDR3: TGCGCCAGCAGTGACAATCCGGACGAGCAGTACTTC. Its translation is CASSDNPDEQYF.

V gene TRBV15 combines with J gene TRBJ1-2; 8 bases align to TRBD1. CDR3 size: 14 residues. Germline V CDR1 and CDR2: LNHNV, YYDKDF (reference sequence). J lost 8 bases, V lost 3 bases, and 8 bases had no gene match. CDR3 region: CATSSEGGTGGYTF. CDR3 coding DNA: TGTGCCACCAGCAGTGAGGGTGGGACAGGAGGCTACACCTTC.

The CDR3 loop is CASSPDRLYGYTF. The CDR3 DNA is TGTGCCAGCAGCCCGGACAGACTCTATGGCTACACCTTC. The genes are TRBV14 and TRBJ1-2; tentatively, D is TRBD1 (6 bases). The V gene lost 4 bases and the J gene lost 4 bases, with 10 bases spanning the gap. CDR3 length: 13 residues. Germline CDR1 SGHDN, CDR2 FVKESK. The full variable domain, its missing parts supplied by reference TRBV14 and TRBJ1-2, is EAGVTQFPSHSVIEKGQTVTLRCDPISGHDNLYWYRRVMGKEIKFLLHFVKESKQDESGMPNNRFLAERTGGTYSTLKVQPAELEDSGVYFCASSPDRLYGYTFGSGTRLTVV.

This sequence joins TRBV7-2 and TRBJ2-2, with 7 bases matching TRBD1. Trimming removed 6 bases from V and 5 bases from J; junction bases left unmatched: 12. CDR1 SGHTA and CDR2 FQGNSA come from the germline V gene. The CDR3 runs 16 residues. The CDR3 reads CASSQQGIPGTGELFF. The CDR3 nucleotides read TGTGCCAGCAGTCAACAGGGGATCCCTGGGACCGGGGAGCTGTTTTTT.

The chain couples TRBV18 to TRBJ2-1, with D tentatively TRBD1 (6 bases). Germline lookup yields CDR1 KGHSH and CDR2 LQKENI. Trimming pared 6 bases from V and 8 bases from J, leaving 20 bases between. The CDR3 is made up of 15 amino acids. The CDR3 nucleotides are TGTGCCAGCTCTAAAGCACAGGGACAAGTGGATGAGCAGTTCTTC. This gives the protein CASSKAQGQVDEQFF.

The CDR3 DNA sequence: TGTGCCAGCAGGGGACAGGGAAAGAACGGGGAGCTGTTTTTT. This sequence encodes CASRGQGKNGELFF. The chain employs TRBV6-4 and TRBJ2-2; 9 bases align to TRBD1. The V gene end was trimmed by 6 bases and the J gene end by 7 bases; junction bases not matched to a gene: 6. Germline V lookup: CDR1 MRHNA, CDR2 SNTAGT. The CDR3 runs to 14 residues.

V gene TRBV7-2 combines with J gene TRBJ2-3; tentatively, D is TRBD2 (7 bases). The V and J ends lost 11 bases and 2 bases respectively, with 23 bases between them. Germline CDR1 reads SGHTA; CDR2 reads FQGNSA. This CDR3 comprises 16 residues. DNA for the CDR3: TGTGCCGAGATCATAGGAGGAGGGGGGGCCACAGATACGCAGTATTTT. Amino acid sequence: CAEIIGGGGATDTQYF.

The gene calls are TRBV5-3 and TRBJ1-2; D remains unclear. TRBV5-3 carries the ORF label, with uncertain function. CDR3 length equals 14 residues. V lost 7 bases and J lost 2, with 15 bases in between. The CDR3 DNA sequence: TGTGCCAGACTGACCGGGGATGAAAACTATGGCTACACCTTC. It codes for CARLTGDENYGYTF.

This sequence joins TRBV5-1 and TRBJ2-7; 8 positions agree with TRBD1. V dropped 1 base and J dropped 6; count of bases not matched to a gene: 9. CDR1 and CDR2 from the germline V gene are SGHRS and YFSETQ. The CDR3 loop spans 15 amino acids. CDR3 loop: CASSLSTGGVPEQYF. The CDR3 DNA follows: TGCGCCAGCAGCTTGTCTACAGGGGGAGTCCCCGAGCAGTACTTC.

The genes are TRBV15 and TRBJ2-5; TRBD1 agrees at 10 bases. Germline V gives CDR1 LNHNV, CDR2 YYDKDF (reference sequence). V trimming: 1 base; J trimming: 5 bases; junction bases outside the gene matches: 7. This CDR3 region has 16 residues. The CDR3 DNA is TGTGCCACCAGCAGAGTGGGACAGGGGTTCTTCGAGACCCAGTACTTC. This gives the protein CATSRVGQGFFETQYF. Supplemented by reference TRBV15 and TRBJ2-5, the full variable domain reads DAMVIQNPRYQVTQFGKPVTLSCSQTLNHNVMYWYQQKSSQAPKLLFHYYDKDFNNEADTPDNFQSRRPNTSFCFLDIRSPGLGDTAMYLCATSRVGQGFFETQYFGPGTRLLVL.

The genes are TRBV5-1 and TRBJ2-2, with D perhaps TRBD2 (6 bases). Trimming removed 3 bases at V and 3 bases at J, with 12 bases between. CDR3 length: 15 residues. Germline loops: CDR1 SGHRS, CDR2 YFSETQ. The CDR3 nucleotides are TGCGCCAGCAGCTGGAGGAGGGAGGACACCGGGGAGCTGTTTTTT. It is translated as CASSWRREDTGELFF. Supplemented by reference TRBV5-1 and TRBJ2-2, the full variable domain reads KAGVTQTPRYLIKTRGQQVTLSCSPISGHRSVSWYQQTPGQGLQFLFEYFSETQRNKGNFPGRFSGRQFSNSRSEMNVSTLELGDSALYLCASSWRREDTGELFFGEGSRLTVL.

CDR3 residues: CASSVDCDRGDQPQHF. The CDR3 coding sequence is TGTGCCAGCAGCGTAGACTGCGACAGGGGCGATCAGCCCCAGCATTTT. The chain has TRBV9 and TRBJ1-5, with 8 bases fitting TRBD1. This CDR3 region has 16 residues. Germline V gene lookup returns CDR1 SGDLS and CDR2 YYNGEE. Losses at the gene ends were 0 bases for V and 5 bases for J; bases not matched to a gene: 7. Based on the CDR3 plus reference TRBV9 and TRBJ1-5, the full variable domain is DSGVTQTPKHLITATGQRVTLRCSPRSGDLSVYWYQQSLDQGLQFLIQYYNGEERAKGNILERFSAQQFPDLHSELNLSSLELGDSALYFCASSVDCDRGDQPQHFGDGTRLSIL.

The chain has TRBV30 and TRBJ1-2; TRBD1 is a possible D gene (5 bases). Deletions cut 4 bases from V and 4 bases from J, with 10 bases between. The CDR3 sequence is 12 residues long. CDR1 is GTSNPN, CDR2 SVGIG, per germline (reference sequence). CDR3 protein: CAWTGTAYGYTF. The CDR3 DNA reads as TGTGCCTGGACCGGGACTGCCTATGGCTACACCTTC.

This chain's CDR3 is CASSKLGNRTGYTGELFF. In DNA, the CDR3 is TGTGCCAGCAGCAAACTCGGAAACCGGACAGGATACACCGGGGAGCTGTTTTTT. The chain joins TRBV21-1 to TRBJ2-2; TRBD1 is the table's D call and was not checked against the DNA. TRBV21-1 is marked as a pseudogene. The CDR3 runs 18 residues.

This clone was detected only once. This chain uses TRBV6-5 with TRBJ1-4; D possibly corresponds to TRBD1 (6 bases). With 0 bases removed from V and 8 bases from J, the gap between germline ends came to 13 bases. There are 15 residues in the CDR3. Germline V gene data show CDR1 as MNHEY and CDR2 as SVGAGI. Written as DNA, the CDR3 is TGTGCCAGCAGTTACTCGGGGGCAAATAACGAAAAACTGTTTTTT. It codes for CASSYSGANNEKLFF.

This clone was seen a single time. The chain has TRBV27 and TRBJ2-1; a weak D match, TRBD2 (6 bases). The CDR3 is 17 amino acids. Germline-derived CDR1 and CDR2 are MNHEY and SMNVEV (reference sequence). V lost 5 bases to trimming and J lost 3 bases, with 20 bases between them. The CDR3 reads CASSPIAFSGVYNEQFF. In nucleotides, the CDR3 is TGTGCCAGCAGTCCTATAGCCTTTTCGGGGGTCTACAATGAGCAGTTCTTC.